This TCR beta chain stems from a study of beta chain features in type 1 diabetes. Study findings and constraints: When VDJ junctions were examined, type 1 diabetes patients showed fewer insertions and more deletions.

The sequenced template was cDNA made from the entire isolated RNA. Sequencing used immunoSEQ multiplex PCR; TCRdb keeps in-frame clones, though not all of them. This sample yields fewer than 200,000 clones, of which about 8.1% are seen a single time; 0.65% belongs to the top ten. Remarks on this clone: Its antigen is as yet unknown.

The CDR3 loop spans 15 amino acids. The germline gives CDR1 MNHNY, CDR2 SVGAGI (reference sequence). The trim removed 0 bases at V and 4 bases at J, leaving 1 base unmatched. The sequencing input was central memory CD4+ T cells from blood. The sequence derives from a man aged 18 to 30 in good health. This rearrangement joins TRBV6-6 to TRBJ2-1; 9 nucleotides agree with TRBD1. Here the CDR3 reads CASSYSQGAYNEQFF. The DNA for the CDR3 is TGTGCCAGCAGTTACTCACAGGGGGCTTACAATGAGCAGTTCTTC.